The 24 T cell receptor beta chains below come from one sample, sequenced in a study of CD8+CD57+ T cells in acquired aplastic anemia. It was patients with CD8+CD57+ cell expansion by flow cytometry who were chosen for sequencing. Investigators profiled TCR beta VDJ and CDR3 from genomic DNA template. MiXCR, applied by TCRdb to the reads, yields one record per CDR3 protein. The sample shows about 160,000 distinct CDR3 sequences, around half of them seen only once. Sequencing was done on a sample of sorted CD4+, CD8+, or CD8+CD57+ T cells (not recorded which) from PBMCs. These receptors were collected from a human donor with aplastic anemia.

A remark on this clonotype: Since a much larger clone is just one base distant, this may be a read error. The CDR3 is CASSPRTGEHHEQYF. CDR3 coding DNA: TGTGCCAGCTCACCACGTACAGGGGAGCATCACGAGCAGTACTTC. The V and J genes are TRBV18 and TRBJ2-7; 7 bases line up with TRBD1. Per the germline V gene, CDR1 is KGHSH and CDR2 is LQKENI. The trim removed 1 base at V and 5 bases at J, leaving 8 bases unmatched. CDR3 length: 15 amino acids.

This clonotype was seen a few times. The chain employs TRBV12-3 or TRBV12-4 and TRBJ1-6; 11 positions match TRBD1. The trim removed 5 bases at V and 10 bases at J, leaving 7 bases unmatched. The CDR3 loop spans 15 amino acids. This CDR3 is CASSPGQGAESPLHF. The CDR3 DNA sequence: TGTGCCAGCAGTCCCGGACAGGGGGCGGAATCACCCCTCCACTTT.

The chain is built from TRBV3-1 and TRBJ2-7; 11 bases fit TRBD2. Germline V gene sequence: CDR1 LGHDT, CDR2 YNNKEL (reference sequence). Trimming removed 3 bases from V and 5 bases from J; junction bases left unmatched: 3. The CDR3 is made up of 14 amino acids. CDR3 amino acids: CASSQTSGTHEQYF. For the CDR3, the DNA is TGTGCCAGCAGCCAGACTAGCGGGACCCACGAGCAGTACTTC.

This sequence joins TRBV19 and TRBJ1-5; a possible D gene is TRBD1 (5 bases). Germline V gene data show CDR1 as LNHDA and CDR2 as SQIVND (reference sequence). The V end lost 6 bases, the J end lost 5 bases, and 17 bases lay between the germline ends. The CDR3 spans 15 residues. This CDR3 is CASSTGHVLHQPQHF. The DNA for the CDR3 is TGTGCCAGTAGCACCGGACACGTGCTCCATCAGCCCCAGCATTTT. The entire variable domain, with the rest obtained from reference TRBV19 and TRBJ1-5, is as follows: DGGITQSPKYLFRKEGQNVTLSCEQNLNHDAMYWYRQDPGQGLRLIYYSQIVNDFQKGDIAEGYSVSREKKESFPLTVTSAQKNPTAFYLCASSTGHVLHQPQHFGDGTRLSIL.

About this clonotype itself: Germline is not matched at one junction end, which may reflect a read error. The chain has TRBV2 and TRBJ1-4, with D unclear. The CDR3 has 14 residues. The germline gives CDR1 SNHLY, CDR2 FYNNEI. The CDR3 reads CASRRSPTNEELFF. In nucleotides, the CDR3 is TGTGCCAGCAGGCGGTCGCCAACTAATGAAGAACTGTTTTTT.

The DNA of the CDR3 is TGTGCCAGCAGCTTATCTGCTACGCCCCTCCACTTT. Protein sequence: CASSLSATPLHF. The V call is TRBV7-9, the J call TRBJ1-6, with unresolved D. V lost 2 bases and J 13 bases, leaving 9 bases between the germline ends. Per germline, CDR1 SEHNR and CDR2 FQNEAQ (reference sequence). The CDR3 loop spans 12 amino acids. The complete variable domain, with remaining parts taken from reference TRBV7-9 and TRBJ1-6, reads DTGVSQNPRHKITKRGQNVTFRCDPISEHNRLYWYRQTLGQGPEFLTYFQNEAQLEKSRLLSDRFSAERPKGSFSTLEIQRTEQGDSAMYLCASSLSATPLHFGNGTRLTVT.

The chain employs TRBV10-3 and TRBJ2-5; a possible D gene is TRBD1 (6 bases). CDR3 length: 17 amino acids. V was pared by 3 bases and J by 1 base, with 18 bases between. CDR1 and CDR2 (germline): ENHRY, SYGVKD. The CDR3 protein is CAISDPTLDRIQETQYF. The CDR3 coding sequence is TGTGCCATCAGTGACCCCACCCTGGACAGAATCCAAGAGACCCAGTACTTC.

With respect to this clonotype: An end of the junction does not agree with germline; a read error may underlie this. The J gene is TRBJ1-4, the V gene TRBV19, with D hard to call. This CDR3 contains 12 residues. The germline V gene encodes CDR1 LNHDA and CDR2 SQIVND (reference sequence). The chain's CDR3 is CASSMTDEKLLF. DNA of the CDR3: TGTGCCAGTAGTATGACGGATGAAAAACTGCTTTTT. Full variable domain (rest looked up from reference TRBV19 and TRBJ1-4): DGGITQSPKYLFRKEGQNVTLSCEQNLNHDAMYWYRQDPGQGLRLIYYSQIVNDFQKGDIAEGYSVSREKKESFPLTVTSAQKNPTAFYLCASSMTDEKLLFGSGTQLSVL.

The DNA of the CDR3 is TGTGCCATCAGTGTTGGGCTAGCCGACAATGAGCAGTTCTTC. This encodes CAISVGLADNEQFF. The chain couples TRBV10-3 to TRBJ2-1; the D gene is possibly TRBD2 (5 bases). Trimming stripped 4 bases from V and 5 bases from J, with 12 bases between. The CDR3 spans 14 residues. CDR1 is ENHRY and CDR2 is SYGVKD in the germline V gene.

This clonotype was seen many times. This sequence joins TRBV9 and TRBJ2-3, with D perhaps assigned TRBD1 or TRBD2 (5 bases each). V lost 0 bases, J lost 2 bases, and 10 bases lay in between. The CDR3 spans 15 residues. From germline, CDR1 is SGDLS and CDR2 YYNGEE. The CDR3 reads CASSVAEGFTDTQYF. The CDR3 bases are TGTGCCAGCAGCGTAGCCGAGGGGTTCACAGATACGCAGTATTTT.

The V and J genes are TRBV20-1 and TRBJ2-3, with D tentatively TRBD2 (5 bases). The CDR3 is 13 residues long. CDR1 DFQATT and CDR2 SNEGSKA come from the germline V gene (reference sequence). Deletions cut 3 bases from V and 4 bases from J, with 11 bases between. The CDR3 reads CSARGGHADTQYF. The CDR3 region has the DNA TGCAGTGCTAGGGGCGGGCATGCAGATACGCAGTATTTT.

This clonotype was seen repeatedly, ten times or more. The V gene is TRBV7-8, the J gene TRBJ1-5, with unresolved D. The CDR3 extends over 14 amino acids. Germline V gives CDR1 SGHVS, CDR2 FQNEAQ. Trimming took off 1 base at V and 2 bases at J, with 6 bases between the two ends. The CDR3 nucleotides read TGTGCCAGCAGCTTAGGATCGGGCAATCAGCCCCAGCATTTT. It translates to CASSLGSGNQPQHF.

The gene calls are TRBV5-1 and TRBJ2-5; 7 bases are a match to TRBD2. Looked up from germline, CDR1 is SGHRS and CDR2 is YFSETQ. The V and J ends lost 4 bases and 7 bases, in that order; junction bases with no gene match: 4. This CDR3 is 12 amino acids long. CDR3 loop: CASSDLAGTQYF. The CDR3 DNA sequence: TGCGCCAGCAGCGACTTAGCGGGGACCCAGTACTTC.

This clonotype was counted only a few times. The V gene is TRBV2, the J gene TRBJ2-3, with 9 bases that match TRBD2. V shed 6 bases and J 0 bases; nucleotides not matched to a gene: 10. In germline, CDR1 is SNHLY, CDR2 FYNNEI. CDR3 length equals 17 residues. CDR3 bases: TGTGCCAGCAGCCTACATAGCGGGGGACCTAGCACAGATACGCAGTATTTT. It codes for CASSLHSGGPSTDTQYF.

CDR3 coding DNA: TGTGCCAGCAGTGCGGGGATGGGGTCCTACAATGAGCAGTTCTTC. Translating gives CASSAGMGSYNEQFF. The chain couples TRBV25-1 to TRBJ2-1; D is possibly TRBD2 (5 bases). Germline lookup yields CDR1 MGHDK and CDR2 SYGVNS. The CDR3 is 15 residues long. Trimming stripped 4 bases from V and 1 base from J, with 11 bases between.

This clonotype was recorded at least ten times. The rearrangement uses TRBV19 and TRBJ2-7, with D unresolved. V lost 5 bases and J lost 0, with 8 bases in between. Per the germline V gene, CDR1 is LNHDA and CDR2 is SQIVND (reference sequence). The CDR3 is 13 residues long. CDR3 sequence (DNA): TGTGCCAGTAGTCAGGAGATCTCCTACGAGCAGTACTTC. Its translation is CASSQEISYEQYF.

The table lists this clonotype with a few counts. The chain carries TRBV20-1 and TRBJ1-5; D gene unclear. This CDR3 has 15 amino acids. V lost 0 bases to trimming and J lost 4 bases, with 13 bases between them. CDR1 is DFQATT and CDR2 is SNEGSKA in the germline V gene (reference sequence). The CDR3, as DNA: TGCAGTGCTAGAGATCGGTGGGGTTCGAATCAGCCCCAGCATTTT. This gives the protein CSARDRWGSNQPQHF.

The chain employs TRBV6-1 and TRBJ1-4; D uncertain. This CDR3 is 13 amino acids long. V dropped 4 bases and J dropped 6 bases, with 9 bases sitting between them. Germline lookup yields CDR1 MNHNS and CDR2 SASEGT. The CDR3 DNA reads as TGTGCCAGCAGTGCCGGAGACTATGAAAAACTGTTTTTT. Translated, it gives CASSAGDYEKLFF.

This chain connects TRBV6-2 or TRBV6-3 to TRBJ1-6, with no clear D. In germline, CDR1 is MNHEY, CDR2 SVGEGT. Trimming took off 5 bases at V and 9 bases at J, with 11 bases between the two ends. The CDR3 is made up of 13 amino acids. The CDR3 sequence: CASSPRFGSPLHF. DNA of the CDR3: TGTGCCAGCAGTCCACGATTTGGTTCACCCCTCCACTTT.

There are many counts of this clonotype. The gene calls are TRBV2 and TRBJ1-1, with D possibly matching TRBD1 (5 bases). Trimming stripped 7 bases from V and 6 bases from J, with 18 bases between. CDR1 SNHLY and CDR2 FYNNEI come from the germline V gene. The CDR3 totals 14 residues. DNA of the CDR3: TGTGCCAGCATCGGGCAGCCCGGGACTTCTGAAGCTTTCTTT. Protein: CASIGQPGTSEAFF. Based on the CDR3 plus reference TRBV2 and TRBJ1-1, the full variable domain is EPEVTQTPSHQVTQMGQEVILRCVPISNHLYFYWYRQILGQKVEFLVSFYNNEISEKSEIFDDQFSVERPDGSNFTLKIRSTKLEDSAMYFCASIGQPGTSEAFFGQGTRLTVV.

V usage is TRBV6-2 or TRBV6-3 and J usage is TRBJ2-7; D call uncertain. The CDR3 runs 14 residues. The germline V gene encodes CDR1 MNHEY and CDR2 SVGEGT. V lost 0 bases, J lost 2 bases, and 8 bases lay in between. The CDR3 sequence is CASSYSIVAYEQYF. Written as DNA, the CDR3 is TGTGCCAGCAGTTACTCGATAGTTGCCTACGAGCAGTACTTC.

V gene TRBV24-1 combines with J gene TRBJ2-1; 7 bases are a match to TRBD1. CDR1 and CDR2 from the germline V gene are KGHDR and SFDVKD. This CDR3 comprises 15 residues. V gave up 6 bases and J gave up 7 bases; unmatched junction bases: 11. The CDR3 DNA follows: TGTGCCACCAGTCCTCGGACAGGCCGAGGGAATGAGCAGTTCTTC. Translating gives CATSPRTGRGNEQFF.

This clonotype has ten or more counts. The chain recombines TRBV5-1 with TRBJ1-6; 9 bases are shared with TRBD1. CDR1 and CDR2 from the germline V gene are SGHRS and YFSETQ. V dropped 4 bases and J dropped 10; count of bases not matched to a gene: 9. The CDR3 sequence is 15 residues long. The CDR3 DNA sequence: TGCGCCAGCAGCACTGGACAGGGGTATGGATCACCCCTCCACTTT. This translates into CASSTGQGYGSPLHF. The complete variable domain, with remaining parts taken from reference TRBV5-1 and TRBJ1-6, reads KAGVTQTPRYLIKTRGQQVTLSCSPISGHRSVSWYQQTPGQGLQFLFEYFSETQRNKGNFPGRFSGRQFSNSRSEMNVSTLELGDSALYLCASSTGQGYGSPLHFGNGTRLTVT.

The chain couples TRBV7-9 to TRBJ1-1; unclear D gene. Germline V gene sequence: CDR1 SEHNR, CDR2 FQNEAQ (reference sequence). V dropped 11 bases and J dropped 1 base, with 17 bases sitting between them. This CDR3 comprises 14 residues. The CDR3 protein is CAGSFTESNTEAFF. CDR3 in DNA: TGTGCCGGAAGTTTTACGGAATCGAACACTGAAGCTTTCTTT.